This TCR beta chain was captured in a study of T cells in Graves' hyperthyroidism and ophthalmopathy. This CDR3 region has 15 residues. Per germline, CDR1 MDHEN and CDR2 SYDVKM. Trimming took 8 bases from V and 4 from J; bases not matched to a gene: 9. This clonotype showed up many times. Amplification of TCR beta CDR3 regions was performed using RNA transcripts as template. A set of HTBI primers served as the primers for a first-round RT-PCR of the TCR CDR3. In TCRdb, the multiplex PCR reads were re-called with MiXCR into one record per CDR3 protein. The repertoire holds 300,000 to 450,000 distinct CDR3 sequences, approximately 17% seen once, with roughly two fifths in the top ten.

This receptor was taken from a man younger than 35 with Graves' ophthalmopathy. Input material: blood. The J gene is TRBJ1-5, the V gene TRBV28; 9 bases match TRBD1. For the CDR3, the DNA is TGTGCCAGCCGCCCAGGACAGGGGCCAAATCAGCCCCAGCATTTT. Translating it yields CASRPGQGPNQPQHF.